The sequence of this T cell receptor beta chain was determined in a study of OX40 agonist ivuxolimab in advanced cancers. Overall study context: Patients were treated with ivuxolimab, an agonistic anti-OX40 (CD134) antibody. Dose-escalation patients' cancers were hepatocellular carcinoma, melanoma, renal cell or head and neck cancer. Three patients, one with hepatocellular carcinoma and two with cutaneous melanoma, responded partially. The study's findings and limits: Researchers report that CD8+ T cells had, on average, more expanded clones than CD4+.

The length of the CDR3 is 17 residues. The trim removed 1 base at V and 5 bases at J, leaving 7 bases unmatched. Germline loops: CDR1 MNHEY, CDR2 SMNVEV (reference sequence). Libraries were prepared by immunoSEQ multiplex PCR; TCRdb keeps only in-frame clonotypes and omits some of them. The sample carries under 25,000 clones, about 70% recorded once. This clone has a handful of counts. Its target is not known. This receptor was identified in an adult with an advanced solid tumor such as melanoma, head and neck, liver or kidney cancer. Specimen: CD4+ or CD8+ T cells sorted from blood, collected in a trial of the OX40 agonist ivuxolimab. The chain is built from TRBV27 and TRBJ2-3, with 12 positions matching TRBD2. The CDR3 DNA is TGTGCCAGCAGTTTATTTCTAGCGGGGGGGCGGGTAGATACGCAGTATTTT. Translation gives CASSLFLAGGRVDTQYF.